The T cell receptor beta chain under discussion was sequenced for a study of CD8 T cells in Susac syndrome. The sequenced target, TCR beta, came from blood CD8+ and CD4+ T cells. The multiple sclerosis controls were treatment-naive patients with relapsing-remitting disease that was stable or active. Negative magnetic isolation gave CD8+ and CD4+ cells; FACS enriched CD8+ TEMRA. Germline assignment: CDR1 SNHLY and CDR2 FYNNEI. Between the trimmed V and J ends, which lost 6 bases and 1 base, there was a span of 11 bases. This CDR3 has 14 amino acids. RNA, at about 0.45 to 1 ug, was reverse transcribed with random hexamers. Amplification of TCR beta CDR3 used immunoSEQ multiplex PCR across 54 Vbeta and 13 Jbeta. One entry per CDR3 protein, called by TCRdb with MiXCR from the immunoSEQ multiplex PCR reads. The sample comprises about 210,000 distinct CDR3 sequences, 95% of which are singletons, and less than 0.095% rests with the top ten.

The chain couples TRBV2 to TRBJ2-3; D tentatively fits TRBD1 or TRBD2 (5 bases each). This TCR was sampled from a human donor with multiple sclerosis. The material sequenced was CD4+ T cells from PBMCs. The CDR3 nucleotides are TGTGCCAGCAGCCGGGACGTCGGCACAGATACGCAGTATTTT. It is translated as CASSRDVGTDTQYF.